These T cell receptor beta chains were read from a single sample in a study of blood T cell repertoires in COVID-19. Measured with immunoSEQ multiplex PCR; TCRdb has only the in-frame clones, and not every one. The sample gives over 200,000 clones, about 87% of which show up once; about 2.1% is in the top ten. Sequenced material: peripheral blood. These receptors were collected from a woman aged 45-60 years with acute or convalescent COVID-19. The conserved cysteine and the conserved F or W are not part of the CDR3 here.

J gene,V gene,CDR3 protein
TRBJ1-6,TRBV18,ASTRNSNSPLH
TRBJ2-7,TRBV28,ASSPPQRELYEQY
TRBJ2-6,TRBV7-2,ASRRTSGTGANVLT
TRBJ1-5,TRBV19,ASTDSQGFGNQPQH
TRBJ1-1,TRBV20-1,SEALDTEAF
TRBJ1-5,TRBV30,AWSQSQGYQPQH
TRBJ2-7,TRBV7-9,ASTPGGSRLDEQY
TRBJ1-6,TRBV28,ASSLGQGALH
TRBJ2-3,TRBV28,ASSLSGWLAERVDTQY
TRBJ2-1,TRBV24-1,ATSRQGLVEQF
TRBJ2-7,TRBV28,ASSWTGSYEQY
TRBJ1-1,TRBV6-1,ASSEEGGTTEAF
TRBJ1-5,TRBV15,ATGQGERWNQPQH
TRBJ2-5,TRBV24-1,ATSAPGTLSETQY
TRBJ2-5,TRBV29-1,SVGSSGSPQETQY
TRBJ2-1,TRBV11-2,ASSFGTGSSDEQF
TRBJ1-2,TRBV24-1,ATRDRGLEGYT
TRBJ2-7,TRBV6-6,ASSPRVAGGRTYEQY
TRBJ1-6,TRBV27,ASSFTGYGDSPLH
TRBJ2-7,TRBV15,ATSRRGGQRYEQY
TRBJ2-7,TRBV9,ASSVRPWATLYEQY
TRBJ2-7,TRBV18,ASSMTGHSYEQY
TRBJ2-7,TRBV27,ASSLTSLSEQY
TRBJ2-1,TRBV27,ASSLTSGDYNEQF
TRBJ1-2,TRBV7-9,ASSLVFRALNYGYT
TRBJ1-2,TRBV5-4,ASSLAAAYGYT
TRBJ2-7,TRBV19,ASFDAEVYEQY
TRBJ1-5,TRBV28,ASSLQVSNQPQH
TRBJ2-1,TRBV29-1,SVGVGEGQF
TRBJ2-7,TRBV5-1,ASSLGTRVSYEQY
TRBJ1-4,TRBV7-2,ASSSGGKLF
TRBJ2-7,TRBV14,ASSQGAGGYYEQY
TRBJ1-1,TRBV7-9,ASSLYGQMNTEAF
TRBJ2-1,TRBV11-2,ASSLGPLANEQF
TRBJ2-7,TRBV6-6,ASTSGRTLSSYEQY
TRBJ2-7,TRBV27,ASTVPGAPEQY